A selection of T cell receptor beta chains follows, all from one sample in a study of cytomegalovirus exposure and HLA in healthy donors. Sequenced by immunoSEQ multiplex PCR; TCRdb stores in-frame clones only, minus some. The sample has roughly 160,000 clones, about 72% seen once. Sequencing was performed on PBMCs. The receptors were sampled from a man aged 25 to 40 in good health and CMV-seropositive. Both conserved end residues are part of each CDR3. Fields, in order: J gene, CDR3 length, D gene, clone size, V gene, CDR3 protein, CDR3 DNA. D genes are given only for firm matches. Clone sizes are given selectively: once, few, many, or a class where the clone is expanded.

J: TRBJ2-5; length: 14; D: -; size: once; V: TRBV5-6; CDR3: CASSEQKGGETQYF; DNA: TGTGCCAGCAGCGAGCAGAAAGGAGGAGAGACCCAGTACTTC
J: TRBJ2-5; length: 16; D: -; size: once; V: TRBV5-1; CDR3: CASSLALAREQETQYF; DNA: TGCGCCAGCAGCTTGGCCCTAGCGAGGGAACAAGAGACCCAGTACTTC
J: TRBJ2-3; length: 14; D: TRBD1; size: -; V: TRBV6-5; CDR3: CASSYIQGMDTQYF; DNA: TGTGCCAGCAGTTACATACAGGGGATGGATACGCAGTATTTT
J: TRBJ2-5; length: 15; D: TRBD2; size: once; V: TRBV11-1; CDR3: CASSPRLAGSETQYF; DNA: TGTGCCAGCAGCCCAAGACTAGCGGGATCGGAGACCCAGTACTTC
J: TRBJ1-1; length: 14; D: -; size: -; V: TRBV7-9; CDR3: CASSLEGDNYQAFF; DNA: TGTGCCAGCAGCTTAGAAGGGGACAACTATCAGGCTTTCTTT
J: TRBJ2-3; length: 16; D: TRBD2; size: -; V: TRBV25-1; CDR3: CASSEMSGGATDTQYF; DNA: TGTGCCAGCAGTGAAATGAGCGGGGGGGCAACAGATACGCAGTATTTT
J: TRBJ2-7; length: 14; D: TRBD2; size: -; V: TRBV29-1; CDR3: CSVWTSGVSYEQYF; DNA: TGCAGCGTGTGGACTAGCGGGGTCTCCTACGAGCAGTACTTC
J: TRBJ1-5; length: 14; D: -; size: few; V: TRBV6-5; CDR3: CASSYSRVNQPQHF; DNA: TGTGCCAGCAGTTACTCCAGGGTGAATCAGCCCCAGCATTTT
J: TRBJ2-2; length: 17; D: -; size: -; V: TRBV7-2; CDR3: CASSPQLSRGHTGELFF; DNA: TGTGCCAGCAGCCCACAGCTCTCTAGGGGTCACACCGGGGAGCTGTTTTTT
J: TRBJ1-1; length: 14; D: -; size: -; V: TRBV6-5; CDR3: CASSYSGRGTEAFF; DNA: TGTGCCAGCAGTTACTCGGGCAGGGGAACTGAAGCTTTCTTT
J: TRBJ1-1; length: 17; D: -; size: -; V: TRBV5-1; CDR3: CASSSAGLETMNTEAFF; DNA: TGCGCCAGCAGCTCAGCTGGACTGGAGACTATGAACACTGAAGCTTTCTTT
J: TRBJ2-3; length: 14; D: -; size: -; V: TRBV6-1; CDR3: CASSEQGSTDTQYF; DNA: TGTGCCAGCAGTGAACAGGGTAGCACAGATACGCAGTATTTT
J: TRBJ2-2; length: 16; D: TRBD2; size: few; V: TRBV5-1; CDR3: CASSLYAGGFTGELFF; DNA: TGCGCCAGCAGCTTGTATGCGGGGGGCTTCACCGGGGAGCTGTTTTTT
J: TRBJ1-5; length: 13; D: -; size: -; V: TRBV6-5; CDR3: CASSYDGIQPQHF; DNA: TGTGCCAGCAGTTACGACGGGATTCAGCCCCAGCATTTT
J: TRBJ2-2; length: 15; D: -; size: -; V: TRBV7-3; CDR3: CASSLSGSSTGELFF; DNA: TGTGCCAGCAGCTTGTCGGGATCCTCCACCGGGGAGCTGTTTTTT
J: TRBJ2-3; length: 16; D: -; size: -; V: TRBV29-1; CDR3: CSVEGPWAGIPDTQYF; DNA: TGCAGCGTTGAAGGGCCTTGGGCAGGGATACCCGATACGCAGTATTTT
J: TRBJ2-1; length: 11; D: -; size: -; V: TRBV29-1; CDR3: CSSTMHNEQFF; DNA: TGCAGCTCGACTATGCACAATGAGCAGTTCTTC
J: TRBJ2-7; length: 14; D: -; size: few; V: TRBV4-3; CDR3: CASSVWGGGNEQYF; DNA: TGCGCCAGCAGCGTGTGGGGAGGAGGAAACGAGCAGTACTTC
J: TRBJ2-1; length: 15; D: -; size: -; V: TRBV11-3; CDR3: CASSSALGSLDEQFF; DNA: TGTGCCAGCAGCTCAGCGCTAGGTTCCCTCGATGAGCAGTTCTTC
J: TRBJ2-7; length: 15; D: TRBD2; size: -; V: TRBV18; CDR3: CASSPGEGKGHEQYF; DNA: TGTGCCAGCTCACCGGGGGAGGGGAAGGGCCACGAGCAGTACTTC
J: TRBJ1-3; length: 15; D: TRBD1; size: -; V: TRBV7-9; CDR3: CASSFEDRAGNTIYF; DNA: TGTGCCAGCAGCTTCGAGGACAGGGCCGGAAACACCATATATTTT
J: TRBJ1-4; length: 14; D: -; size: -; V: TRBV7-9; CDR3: CASSLRQKNEKLFF; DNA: TGTGCCAGCAGCTTAAGACAGAAAAATGAAAAACTGTTTTTT
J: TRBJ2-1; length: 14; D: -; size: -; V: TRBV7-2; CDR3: CASSLGRINNEQFF; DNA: TGTGCCAGCAGCTTGGGCAGGATAAACAATGAGCAGTTCTTC
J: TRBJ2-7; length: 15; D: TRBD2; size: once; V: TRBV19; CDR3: CASSTRTSGKYEQYF; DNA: TGTGCCAGTAGTACACGGACTAGCGGCAAATACGAGCAGTACTTC
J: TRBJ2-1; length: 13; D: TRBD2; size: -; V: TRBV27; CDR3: CASRPGGYNEQFF; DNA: TGTGCCAGCAGACCGGGGGGCTACAATGAGCAGTTCTTC
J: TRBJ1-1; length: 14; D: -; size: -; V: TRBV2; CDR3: CASSEQGMNTEAFF; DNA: TGTGCCAGCAGTGAACAGGGGATGAACACTGAAGCTTTCTTT
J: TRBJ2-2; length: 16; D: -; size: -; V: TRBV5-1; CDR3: CASSLAGLTNTGELFF; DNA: TGCGCCAGCAGCTTGGCCGGACTAACGAACACCGGGGAGCTGTTTTTT
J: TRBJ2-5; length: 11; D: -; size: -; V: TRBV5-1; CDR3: CASSQQETQYF; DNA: TGCGCCAGCAGCCAACAAGAGACCCAGTACTTC
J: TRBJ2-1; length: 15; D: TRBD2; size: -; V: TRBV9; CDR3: CASSASGGRPNEQFF; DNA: TGTGCCAGCAGTGCTTCGGGGGGGCGTCCCAATGAGCAGTTCTTC
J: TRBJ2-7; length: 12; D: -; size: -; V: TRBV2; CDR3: CANRDTSYEQYF; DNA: TGTGCCAACCGGGACACCTCCTACGAGCAGTACTTC
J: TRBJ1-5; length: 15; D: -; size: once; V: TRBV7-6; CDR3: CASSPEQGGNQPQHF; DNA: TGTGCCAGCAGCCCAGAACAGGGCGGCAATCAGCCCCAGCATTTT
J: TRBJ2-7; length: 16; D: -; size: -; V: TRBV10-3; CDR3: CAISDPQGSGDYEQYF; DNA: TGTGCCATCAGTGACCCGCAGGGTAGTGGGGACTACGAGCAGTACTTC
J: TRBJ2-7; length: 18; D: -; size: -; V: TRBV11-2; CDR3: CASSLVVQGGPVSYEQYF; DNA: TGTGCCAGCAGCTTAGTCGTCCAGGGGGGTCCAGTTTCCTACGAGCAGTACTTC